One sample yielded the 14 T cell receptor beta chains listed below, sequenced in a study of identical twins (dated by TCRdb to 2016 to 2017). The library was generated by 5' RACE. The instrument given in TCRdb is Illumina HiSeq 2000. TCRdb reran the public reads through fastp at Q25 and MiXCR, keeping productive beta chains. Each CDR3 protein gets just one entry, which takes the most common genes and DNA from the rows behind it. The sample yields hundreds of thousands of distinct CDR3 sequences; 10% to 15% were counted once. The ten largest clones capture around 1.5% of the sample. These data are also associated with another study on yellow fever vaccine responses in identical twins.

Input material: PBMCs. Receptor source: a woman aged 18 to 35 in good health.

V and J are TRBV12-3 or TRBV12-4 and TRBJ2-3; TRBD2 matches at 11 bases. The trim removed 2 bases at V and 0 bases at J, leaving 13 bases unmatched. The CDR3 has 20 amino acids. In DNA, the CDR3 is TGTGCCAGCAGTTTAATGCTAGCGGGGGGCCTCCTATATAGCACAGATACGCAGTATTTT. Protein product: CASSLMLAGGLLYSTDTQYF.

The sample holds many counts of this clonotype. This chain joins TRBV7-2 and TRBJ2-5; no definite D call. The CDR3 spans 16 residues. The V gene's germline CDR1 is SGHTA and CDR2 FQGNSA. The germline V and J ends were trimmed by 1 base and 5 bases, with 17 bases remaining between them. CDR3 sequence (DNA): TGTGCCAGCAGCTTAGGGGTATTAGCAGAAGCGGAGACCCAGTACTTC. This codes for CASSLGVLAEAETQYF.

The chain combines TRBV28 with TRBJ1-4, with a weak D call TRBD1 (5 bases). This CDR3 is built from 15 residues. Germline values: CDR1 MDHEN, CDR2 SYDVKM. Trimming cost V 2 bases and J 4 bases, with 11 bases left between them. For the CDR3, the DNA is TGTGCCAGCAGTTTACCAGGGACGGTTAATGAAAAACTGTTTTTT. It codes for CASSLPGTVNEKLFF. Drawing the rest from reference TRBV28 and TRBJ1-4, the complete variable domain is DVKVTQSSRYLVKRTGEKVFLECVQDMDHENMFWYRQDPGLGLRLIYFSYDVKMKEKGDIPEGYSVSREKKERFSLILESASTNQTSMYLCASSLPGTVNEKLFFGSGTQLSVL.

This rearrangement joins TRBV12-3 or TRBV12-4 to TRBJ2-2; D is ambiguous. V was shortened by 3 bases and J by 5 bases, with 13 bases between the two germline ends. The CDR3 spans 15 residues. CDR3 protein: CASSFVGINTGELFF. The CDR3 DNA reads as TGTGCCAGCAGTTTCGTAGGGATTAATACCGGGGAGCTGTTTTTT.

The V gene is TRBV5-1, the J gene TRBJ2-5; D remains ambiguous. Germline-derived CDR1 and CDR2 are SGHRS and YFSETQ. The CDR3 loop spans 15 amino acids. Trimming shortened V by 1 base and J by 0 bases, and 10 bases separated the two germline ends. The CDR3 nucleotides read TGCGCCAGCAGCTTGACGGTGGGAAACCAAGAGACCCAGTACTTC. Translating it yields CASSLTVGNQETQYF.

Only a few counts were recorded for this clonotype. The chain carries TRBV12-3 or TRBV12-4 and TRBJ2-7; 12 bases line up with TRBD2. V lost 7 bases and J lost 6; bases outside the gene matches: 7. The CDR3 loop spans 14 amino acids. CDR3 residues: CASTRLAGVGEQYF. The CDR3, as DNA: TGTGCCAGCACCAGACTAGCGGGAGTCGGCGAGCAGTACTTC.

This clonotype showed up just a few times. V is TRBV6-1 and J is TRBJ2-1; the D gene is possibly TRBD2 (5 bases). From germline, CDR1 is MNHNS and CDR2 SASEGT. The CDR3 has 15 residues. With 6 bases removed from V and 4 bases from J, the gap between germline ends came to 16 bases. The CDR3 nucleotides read TGTGCCAGCAGCGAGGAGGCACAAAGATACAATGAGCAGTTCTTC. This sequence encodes CASSEEAQRYNEQFF.

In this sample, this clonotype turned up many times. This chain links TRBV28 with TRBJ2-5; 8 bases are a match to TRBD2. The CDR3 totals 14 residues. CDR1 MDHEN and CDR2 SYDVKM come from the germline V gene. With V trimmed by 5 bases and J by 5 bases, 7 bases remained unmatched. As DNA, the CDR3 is TGTGCCAGCAGTCACCGGGGGGGCCGGGAGACCCAGTACTTC. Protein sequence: CASSHRGGRETQYF.

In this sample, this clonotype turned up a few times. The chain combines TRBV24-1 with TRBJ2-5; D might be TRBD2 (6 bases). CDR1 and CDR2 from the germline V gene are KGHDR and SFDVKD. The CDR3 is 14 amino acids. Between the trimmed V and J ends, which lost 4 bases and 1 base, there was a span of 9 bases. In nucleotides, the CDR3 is TGTGCCACCAGTGACATGCGGGGCCAAGAGACCCAGTACTTC. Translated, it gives CATSDMRGQETQYF.

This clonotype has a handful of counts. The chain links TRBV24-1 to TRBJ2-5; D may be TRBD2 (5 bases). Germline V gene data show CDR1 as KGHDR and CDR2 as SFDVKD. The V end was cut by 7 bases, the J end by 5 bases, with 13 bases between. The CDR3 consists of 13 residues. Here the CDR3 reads CATSRGPRETQYF. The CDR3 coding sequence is TGTGCCACCAGCCGCGGGCCCCGCGAGACCCAGTACTTC.

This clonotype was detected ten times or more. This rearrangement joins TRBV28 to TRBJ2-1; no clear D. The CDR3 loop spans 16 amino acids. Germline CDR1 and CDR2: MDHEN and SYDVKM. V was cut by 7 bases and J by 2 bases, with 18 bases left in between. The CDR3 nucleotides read TGTGCCAGCACCCCACCCGGACGTCGGGCCTACAATGAGCAGTTCTTC. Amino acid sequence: CASTPPGRRAYNEQFF.

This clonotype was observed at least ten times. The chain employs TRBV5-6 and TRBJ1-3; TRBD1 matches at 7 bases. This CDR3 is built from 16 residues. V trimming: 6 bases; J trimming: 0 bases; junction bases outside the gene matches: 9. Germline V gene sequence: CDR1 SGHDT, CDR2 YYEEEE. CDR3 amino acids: CASTRQGLNSGNTIYF. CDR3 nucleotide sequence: TGTGCCAGCACACGACAGGGCCTGAACTCTGGAAACACCATATATTTT.

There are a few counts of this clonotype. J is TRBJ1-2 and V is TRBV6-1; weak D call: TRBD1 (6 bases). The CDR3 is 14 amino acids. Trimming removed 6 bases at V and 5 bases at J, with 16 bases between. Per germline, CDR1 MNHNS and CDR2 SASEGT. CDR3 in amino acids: CASRHPGASYGYTF. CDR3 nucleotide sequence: TGTGCCAGCAGGCACCCGGGGGCCTCATATGGCTACACCTTC.

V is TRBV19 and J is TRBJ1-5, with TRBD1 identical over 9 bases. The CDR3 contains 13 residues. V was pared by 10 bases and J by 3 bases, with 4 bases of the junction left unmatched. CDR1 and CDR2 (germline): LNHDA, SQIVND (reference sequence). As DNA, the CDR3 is TGTGCCACCCGGGACAGGGACAATCAGCCCCAGCATTTT. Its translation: CATRDRDNQPQHF.